A single sample is the source of the 19 T cell receptor beta chains below, sequenced in a study of blood T cells in healthy people across ages. A J-beta primer mix and a sample-barcoded 5' primer were used in a second PCR of roughly 6 to 12 cycles. TCRdb used MiXCR to reprocess the 5' RACE reads, holding one entry per CDR3 protein. The profile covers 1.5 million to 2 million distinct CDR3 sequences, with 28% appearing a single time and 7.7% taken by the ten largest. Source material: blood. These receptors were collected from a woman aged 30 to 39 in good health.

This clonotype was seen only a few times. An end of the junction differs from the germline gene, which may be a read error. This sequence joins TRBV5-6 and TRBJ2-5; D is perhaps TRBD1 (5 bases). The CDR3 sequence is 15 residues long. Germline loops: CDR1 SGHDT, CDR2 YYEEEE. CDR3 amino acids: CAGSLKAGMRETQYF. CDR3 nucleotide sequence: TGTGCCGGCAGCTTGAAGGCAGGGATGCGGGAGACCCAGTACTTC.

As regards this clonotype: This may come from a read error, since a much larger clone is one base off. V gene TRBV10-3 combines with J gene TRBJ2-4, with no clear D. The V end was cut by 4 bases, the J end by 0 bases, with 10 bases between. The CDR3 extends over 15 amino acids. CDR1 is ENHRY, CDR2 SYGVKD, per germline. CDR3 in DNA: TGTGCCATCAGTGGGTCGAAACTAGCCAAAAACATTCAGTACTTC. Translation: CAISGSKLAKNIQYF.

As concerns this clonotype: Being one base from a much bigger clone, this may be a read error. The chain recombines TRBV29-1 with TRBJ2-5; D is tentatively TRBD1 or TRBD2 (5 bases each). CDR1 is SQVTM, CDR2 ANQGSEA, per germline. Trimming took off 6 bases at V and 7 bases at J, with 21 bases between the two ends. The CDR3 is 14 amino acids. The CDR3: CSVGPGLLKGTQYF. Here the CDR3 DNA reads TGCAGCGTGGGACCCGGGCTGTTAAAAGGGACCCAGTACTTC.

This chain joins TRBV5-1 and TRBJ2-1; the D gene is possibly TRBD2 (5 bases). Germline-derived CDR1 and CDR2 are SGHRS and YFSETQ. Trimming took 5 bases from V and 4 from J, leaving 13 bases between them. This CDR3 spans 14 amino acids. The CDR3 region is CASRASGYYNEQFF. The CDR3 nucleotides read TGCGCCAGCAGGGCGAGCGGATATTACAATGAGCAGTTCTTC.

This clonotype showed up many times. The CDR3 coding sequence is TGTGCCAGCAGCTTGGGACAGGGGGTCTCCTACGAGCAGTACTTC. It translates to CASSLGQGVSYEQYF. V usage is TRBV5-4 and J usage is TRBJ2-7; TRBD1 agrees at 9 bases. The CDR3 is 15 residues long. Germline lookup yields CDR1 SGHNT and CDR2 YYREEE (reference sequence). Trimming at V came to 0 bases and at J to 0 bases, leaving 1 base not matched to a gene.

V gene TRBV20-1 combines with J gene TRBJ2-7; 14 nucleotides align to TRBD2. This CDR3 has 15 amino acids. The V gene's germline CDR1 is DFQATT and CDR2 SNEGSKA (reference sequence). With 6 bases clipped from V and 3 bases from J, the junction kept 7 bases outside the gene matches. CDR3 sequence: CSALGLAGAVYEQYF. The CDR3, as DNA: TGCAGTGCCTTGGGACTAGCGGGGGCCGTCTACGAGCAGTACTTC.

This clonotype was seen at least ten times. The rearrangement uses TRBV5-5 and TRBJ2-7; TRBD1 matches 9 bases. The CDR3 runs to 13 residues. The trim removed 2 bases at V and 7 bases at J, leaving 4 bases unmatched. Per germline, CDR1 SGHKS and CDR2 YYEKEE (reference sequence). In nucleotides, the CDR3 is TGTGCCAGCAGCTTCCGGACAGGGGTAGAGCAGTACTTC. Translation gives CASSFRTGVEQYF. Based on the CDR3 plus reference TRBV5-5 and TRBJ2-7, the full variable domain is DAGVTQSPTHLIKTRGQQVTLRCSPISGHKSVSWYQQVLGQGPQFIFQYYEKEERGRGNFPDRFSARQFPNYSSELNVNALLLGDSALYLCASSFRTGVEQYFGPGTRLTVT.

This clonotype came up a few times. V is TRBV29-1 and J is TRBJ1-2; D gene ambiguous. From germline, CDR1 is SQVTM and CDR2 ANQGSEA. This CDR3 region has 13 residues. The chain's CDR3 is CGSNRAGAYGYTF. For the CDR3, the DNA is TGCGGCTCAAACCGGGCAGGTGCCTATGGCTACACCTTC.

The CDR3 nucleotides are TGTGCCCTCTGGGGCGGGATCTATGGCTACACCTTC. This encodes CALWGGIYGYTF. The V call is TRBV6-6, the J call TRBJ1-2, with D perhaps matching TRBD1 (5 bases). The CDR3 sequence is 12 residues long. Trimming shortened V by 11 bases and J by 4 bases, and 14 bases separated the two germline ends. In germline, CDR1 is MNHNY, CDR2 SVGAGI (reference sequence).

This chain uses TRBV18 with TRBJ2-5; TRBD1 is a possible D gene (6 bases). The J call may not be correct, given that the DNA end is closer to TRBJ2-7. The CDR3 spans 14 residues. Germline loops: CDR1 KGHSH, CDR2 LQKENI. CDR3 loop: CASSPPGHPYEQYF. CDR3 coding DNA: TGTGCCAGCTCACCGCCGGGACACCCCTACGAGCAGTACTTC.

About this clonotype itself: One junction end does not reproduce the germline sequence, and a read error may be involved. The chain has TRBV14 and TRBJ2-4; no definite D call. The germline V gene has CDR1 SGHDN and CDR2 FVKESK. This CDR3 has 15 residues. This CDR3 is CASSPFTSTKNIQYF. CDR3 nucleotide sequence: TGTGCCAGCAGCCCATTTACCTCTACCAAGAACATTCAGTACTTC.

This clonotype was counted only a few times. V and J are TRBV7-2 and TRBJ1-2; D gene ambiguous. Trimming took 0 bases from V and 8 from J, leaving 10 bases between them. The CDR3 is made up of 13 amino acids. Per germline, CDR1 SGHTA and CDR2 FQGNSA. CDR3 sequence: CASSLAQNHGYTF. The CDR3 region has the DNA TGTGCCAGCAGCTTAGCGCAAAATCACGGCTACACCTTC.

At least ten counts were recorded for this clonotype. V and J are TRBV7-6 and TRBJ2-1; 12 nucleotides agree with TRBD2. CDR3 length: 15 amino acids. Germline V gene lookup returns CDR1 SGHVS and CDR2 FNYEAQ. V shed 5 bases, J shed 8 bases, and the junction held 7 bases outside the gene matches. The CDR3 sequence: CASSPQLAGGHEQFF. In DNA form, the CDR3 reads TGTGCCAGCAGCCCGCAACTAGCGGGAGGCCATGAGCAGTTCTTC. Combining the CDR3 with reference TRBV7-6 and TRBJ2-1 gives the whole variable domain GAGVSQSPRYKVTKRGQDVALRCDPISGHVSLYWYRQALGQGPEFLTYFNYEAQQDKSGLPNDRFSAERPEGSISTLTIQRTEQRDSAMYRCASSPQLAGGHEQFFGPGTRLTVL.

J is TRBJ2-2 and V is TRBV28; D may match TRBD1 or TRBD2 (5 bases each). This CDR3 has 14 residues. Germline V gene lookup returns CDR1 MDHEN and CDR2 SYDVKM. V lost 3 bases, J lost 4 bases, and 9 bases lay in between. The CDR3 loop reads CASSFMGVTGELFF. CDR3 bases: TGTGCCAGCAGTTTTATGGGGGTCACCGGGGAGCTGTTTTTT.

This clonotype was seen repeatedly, ten times or more. The chain has TRBV27 and TRBJ2-1; 10 bases are shared with TRBD2. The germline V gene has CDR1 MNHEY and CDR2 SMNVEV (reference sequence). CDR3 length equals 16 residues. After removal of 3 bases from V and 0 bases from J, the junction contained 2 bases not matched to a gene. CDR3 amino acids: CASSFSGGASYNEQFF. The CDR3 DNA sequence: TGTGCCAGCAGTTTCAGCGGGGGGGCCTCCTACAATGAGCAGTTCTTC.

This sequence joins TRBV2 and TRBJ2-1; no firm D call. The germline gives CDR1 SNHLY, CDR2 FYNNEI. The CDR3 extends over 10 amino acids. The V end lost 8 bases, the J end lost 10 bases, and 9 bases lay between the germline ends. CDR3 DNA: TGTGCCAGCTGGTTTCGGGAGCAGTTCTTC. This encodes CASWFREQFF.

This clonotype was found a few times. The V call is TRBV20-1, the J call TRBJ2-7; D uncertain. Germline assignment: CDR1 DFQATT and CDR2 SNEGSKA (reference sequence). The CDR3 is 11 amino acids. V lost 6 bases and J lost 6, with 12 bases in between. CDR3 loop: CSASPGLEQYF. In DNA form, the CDR3 reads TGCAGTGCCAGTCCCGGGCTCGAGCAGTACTTC.

Comments on this clonotype: Being one base from a much bigger clone, this may be a read error. V is TRBV5-1 and J is TRBJ2-7; weak D call: TRBD1 (6 bases). Germline CDR1 reads SGHRS; CDR2 reads YFSETQ. CDR3 length equals 15 residues. V was trimmed by 0 bases and J by 7 bases, leaving 17 bases between them. The chain's CDR3 is CASSLVQGNVDEQYF. DNA of the CDR3: TGCGCCAGCAGCTTGGTTCAGGGGAACGTCGATGAGCAGTACTTC.

This clonotype came up many times. This chain links TRBV6-5 with TRBJ2-7; D gene unclear. This CDR3 has 16 residues. The ends were cut back, 0 bases at V and 5 bases at J, with 17 bases in the middle. Per the germline V gene, CDR1 is MNHEY and CDR2 is SVGAGI. CDR3 residues: CASSYSSSFPLHEQYF. Written as DNA, the CDR3 is TGTGCCAGCAGTTACTCGAGTTCCTTTCCCCTCCACGAGCAGTACTTC.